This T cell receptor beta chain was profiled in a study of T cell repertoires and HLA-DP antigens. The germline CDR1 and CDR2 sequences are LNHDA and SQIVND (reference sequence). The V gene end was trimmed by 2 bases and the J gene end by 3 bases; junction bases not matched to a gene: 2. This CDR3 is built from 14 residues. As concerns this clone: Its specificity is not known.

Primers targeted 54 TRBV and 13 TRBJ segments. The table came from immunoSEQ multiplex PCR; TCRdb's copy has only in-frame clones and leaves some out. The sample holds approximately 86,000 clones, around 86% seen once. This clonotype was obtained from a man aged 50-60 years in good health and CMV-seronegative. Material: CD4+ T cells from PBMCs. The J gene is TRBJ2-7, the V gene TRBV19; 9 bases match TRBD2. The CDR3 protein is CASSILAGIYEQYF. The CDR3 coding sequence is TGTGCCAGTAGTATACTAGCGGGGATCTACGAGCAGTACTTC.